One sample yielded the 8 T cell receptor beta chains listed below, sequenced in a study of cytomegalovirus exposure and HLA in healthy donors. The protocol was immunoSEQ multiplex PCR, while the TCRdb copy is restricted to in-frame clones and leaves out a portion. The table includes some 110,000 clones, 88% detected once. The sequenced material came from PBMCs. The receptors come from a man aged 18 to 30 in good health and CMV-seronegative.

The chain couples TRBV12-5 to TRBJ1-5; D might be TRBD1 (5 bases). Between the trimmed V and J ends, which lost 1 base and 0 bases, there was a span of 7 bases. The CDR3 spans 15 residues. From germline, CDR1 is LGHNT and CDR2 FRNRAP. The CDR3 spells CASGLDRHSNQPQHF. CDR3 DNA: TGTGCTAGTGGTTTGGACAGGCATAGCAATCAGCCCCAGCATTTT. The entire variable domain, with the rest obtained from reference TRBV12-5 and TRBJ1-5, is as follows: DARVTQTPRHKVTEMGQEVTMRCQPILGHNTVFWYRQTMMQGLELLAYFRNRAPLDDSGMPKDRFSAEMPDATLATLKIQPSEPRDSAVYFCASGLDRHSNQPQHFGDGTRLSIL.

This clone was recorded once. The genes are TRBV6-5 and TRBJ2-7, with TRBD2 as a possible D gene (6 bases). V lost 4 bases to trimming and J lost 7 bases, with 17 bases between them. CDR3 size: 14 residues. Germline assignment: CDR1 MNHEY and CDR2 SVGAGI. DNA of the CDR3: TGTGCCAGCAGTTGGGATTCGGGGGTGGGGGAGCAGTACTTC. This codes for CASSWDSGVGEQYF.

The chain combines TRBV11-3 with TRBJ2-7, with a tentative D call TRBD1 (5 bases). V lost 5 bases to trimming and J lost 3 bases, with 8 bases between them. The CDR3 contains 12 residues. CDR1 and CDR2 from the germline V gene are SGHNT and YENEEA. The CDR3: CASSPDSYEQYF. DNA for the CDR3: TGTGCCAGCAGCCCCGACAGCTACGAGCAGTACTTC. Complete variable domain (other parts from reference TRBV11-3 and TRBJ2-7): EAGVVQSPRYKIIEKKQPVAFWCNPISGHNTLYWYLQNLGQGPELLIRYENEEAVDDSQLPKDRFSAERLKGVDSTLKIQPAELGDSAVYLCASSPDSYEQYFGPGTRLTVT.

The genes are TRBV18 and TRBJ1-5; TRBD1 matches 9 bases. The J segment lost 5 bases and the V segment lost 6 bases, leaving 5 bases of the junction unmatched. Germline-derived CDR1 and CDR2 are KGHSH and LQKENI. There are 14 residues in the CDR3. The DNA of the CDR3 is TGTGCCAGCTCCTGGACAGGGGTTGATCAGCCCCAGCATTTT. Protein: CASSWTGVDQPQHF.

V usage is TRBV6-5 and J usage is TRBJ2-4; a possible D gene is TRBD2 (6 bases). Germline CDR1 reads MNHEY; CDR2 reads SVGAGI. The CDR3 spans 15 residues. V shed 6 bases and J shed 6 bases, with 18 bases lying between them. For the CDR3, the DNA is TGTGCCAGCAGGCCGGGACTCCGAAGGGCAAACATTCAGTACTTC. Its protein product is CASRPGLRRANIQYF.

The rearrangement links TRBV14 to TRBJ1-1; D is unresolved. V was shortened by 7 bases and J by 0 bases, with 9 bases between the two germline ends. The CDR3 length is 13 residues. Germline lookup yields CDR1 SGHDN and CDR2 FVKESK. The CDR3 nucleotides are TGTGCCAGCACCAGACATATGAACACTGAAGCTTTCTTT. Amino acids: CASTRHMNTEAFF.

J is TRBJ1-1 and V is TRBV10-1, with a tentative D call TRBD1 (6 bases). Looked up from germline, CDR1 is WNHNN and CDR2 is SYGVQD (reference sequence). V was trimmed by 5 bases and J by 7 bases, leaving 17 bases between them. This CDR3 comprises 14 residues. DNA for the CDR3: TGCGCCAGCAGTTCCACAGGGTACAAAGGTGAAGCTTTCTTT. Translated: CASSSTGYKGEAFF.

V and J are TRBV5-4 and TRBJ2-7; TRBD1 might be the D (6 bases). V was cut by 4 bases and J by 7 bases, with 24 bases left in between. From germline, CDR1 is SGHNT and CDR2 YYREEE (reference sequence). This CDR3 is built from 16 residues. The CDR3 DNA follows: TGTGCCAGCAGCCCCGAACTCAGGGGCCCCATACTGGAGCAGTACTTC. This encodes CASSPELRGPILEQYF.